What follows are 5 T cell receptor beta chains derived from one specimen sequenced in a study of glioma-infiltrating T cells. Using RNA template, CDR3s of TCR alpha and beta were amplified with iRepertoire arm-PCR. TCRdb redid the calling of the multiplex PCR reads with MiXCR, one entry per CDR3 protein. The sample comprises roughly 200,000 distinct CDR3 sequences, about 32% of which are singletons, and 20% rests with the top ten. The sequenced sample was glioma tissue, nonneoplastic brain tissue, or PBMCs (not recorded which). These receptors were obtained from a human donor with low-grade glioma or glioblastoma, undergoing nonglioma brain surgery, or in good health (not recorded which).

Regarding this clonotype: This sequence may be a read error, since a much larger clone differs from it by one base. CDR3 region: CARRKQPLAGFSGDEQFF. The CDR3 DNA follows: TGTGCCAGGAGAAAACAGCCGCTAGCGGGATTCTCTGGCGATGAGCAGTTCTTC. The gene calls are TRBV6-1 and TRBJ2-1; 9 bases line up with TRBD2. Germline CDR1 is MNHNS and CDR2 is SASEGT. The CDR3 covers 18 residues. Trimming cost V 9 bases and J 8 bases; bases outside gene matches: 23.

The V gene is TRBV30, the J gene TRBJ1-1; D remains ambiguous. V was pared by 0 bases and J by 4 bases, with 6 bases between. This CDR3 has 12 residues. The V gene's germline CDR1 is GTSNPN and CDR2 SVGIG (reference sequence). Here the CDR3 DNA reads TGTGCCTGGAGTGTACAAAGCACTGAAGCTTTCTTT. Translating gives CAWSVQSTEAFF.

This clonotype was recorded at least ten times. V gene TRBV7-2 combines with J gene TRBJ1-5; possible D gene TRBD1, 5 bases. This CDR3 contains 15 residues. The germline V and J ends were trimmed by 2 bases and 5 bases, with 13 bases remaining between them. In germline, CDR1 is SGHTA, CDR2 FQGNSA. CDR3 sequence (DNA): TGTGCCAGCAGCTTACGTCAGGGTTCCCATCAGCCCCAGCATTTT. Translation: CASSLRQGSHQPQHF.

This clonotype appeared many times. This chain joins TRBV29-1 and TRBJ1-1; D unresolved. Deletions cut 0 bases from V and 2 bases from J, with 1 base between. The V gene's germline CDR1 is SQVTM and CDR2 ANQGSEA. This CDR3 has 11 residues. CDR3 DNA sequence: TGCAGCGTTGAAGATAACACTGAAGCTTTCTTT. Translated: CSVEDNTEAFF. Filled out from reference TRBV29-1 and TRBJ1-1, the complete variable domain reads SAVISQKPSRDICQRGTSLTIQCQVDSQVTMMFWYRQQPGQSLTLIATANQGSEATYESGFVIDKFPISRPNLTFSTLTVSNMSPEDSSIYLCSVEDNTEAFFGQGTRLTVV.

The V and J genes are TRBV6-2 or TRBV6-3 and TRBJ2-7, with D unclear. Germline-derived CDR1 and CDR2 are MNHEY and SVGEGT. This CDR3 has 11 residues. Trimming removed 4 bases at V and 10 bases at J, with 11 bases between. This CDR3 is CASSSRYDQYF. The DNA of the CDR3 is TGTGCCAGCAGTTCCCGATATGATCAGTACTTC.